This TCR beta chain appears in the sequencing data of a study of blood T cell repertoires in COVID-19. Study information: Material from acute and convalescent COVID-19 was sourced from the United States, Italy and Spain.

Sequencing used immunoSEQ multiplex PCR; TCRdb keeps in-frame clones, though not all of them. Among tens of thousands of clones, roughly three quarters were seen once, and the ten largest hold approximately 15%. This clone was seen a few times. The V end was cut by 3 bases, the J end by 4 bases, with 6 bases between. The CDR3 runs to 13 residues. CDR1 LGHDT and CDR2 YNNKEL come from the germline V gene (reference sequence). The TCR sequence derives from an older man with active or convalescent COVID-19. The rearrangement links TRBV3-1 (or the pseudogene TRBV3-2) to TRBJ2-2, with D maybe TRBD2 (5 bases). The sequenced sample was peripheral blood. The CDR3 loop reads CASSHRGTGELFF. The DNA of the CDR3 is TGTGCCAGCAGCCATCGGGGCACCGGGGAGCTGTTTTTT.